This T cell receptor beta chain was captured in a study of blood T cells in healthy people across ages. Study results and limitations: Whereas aged donors had fewer naive CD4+ cells, long-lived donors had more of them and higher diversity.

In the case of this clonotype: Antigen specificity is unknown.

The germline CDR1 and CDR2 sequences are MDHEN and SYDVKM. CDR3 length equals 12 residues. V lost 6 bases and J lost 5, with 8 bases in between. For the second PCR, which ran for roughly 6 to 12 cycles, a sample-barcoded 5' primer and a J-beta primer mix were used. TCRdb itself ran the 5' RACE reads through MiXCR, one entry per CDR3 protein. The data hold roughly 1,700,000 distinct CDR3 sequences, with 25% to 30% observed a single time. The J gene is TRBJ1-5, the V gene TRBV28; D gene unclear. This receptor was obtained from a woman aged 30 to 39 in good health. Sequenced: blood. The CDR3 DNA is TGTGCCAGCAGGAACGGGGATCAGCCCCAGCATTTT. This gives the protein CASRNGDQPQHF. The variable domain in full, with the rest retrieved from reference TRBV28 and TRBJ1-5, is DVKVTQSSRYLVKRTGEKVFLECVQDMDHENMFWYRQDPGLGLRLIYFSYDVKMKEKGDIPEGYSVSREKKERFSLILESASTNQTSMYLCASRNGDQPQHFGDGTRLSIL.